These T cell receptor beta chains were read from a single sample in a study of cytomegalovirus exposure and HLA in healthy donors. TCRdb's table, derived via immunoSEQ multiplex PCR, lists solely in-frame clones and lacks some. This table has about 160,000 clones, 75% to 80% appearing once. Sample: PBMCs. The origin of the receptors is a woman aged 35 to 49 in good health and CMV-seropositive. Both conserved end residues are part of each CDR3. The D gene is left open where the match is weak. Clone sizes are given selectively: once, few, many, or a class where the clone is expanded.

D: NA; size: NA; V: TRBV9; J: TRBJ1-1; CDR3: CASRGVSGDPEAFF; DNA: TGTGCCAGCAGGGGAGTCTCAGGGGACCCTGAAGCTTTCTTT
D: TRBD1; size: NA; V: TRBV7-9; J: TRBJ1-1; CDR3: CASSSQVIHPGGTEAFF; DNA: TGTGCCAGCAGCTCCCAAGTTATCCATCCAGGGGGCACTGAAGCTTTCTTT
D: NA; size: NA; V: TRBV19; J: TRBJ1-5; CDR3: CAGGDLGLADQPQHF; DNA: TGTGCCGGAGGGGACCTGGGGTTGGCGGATCAGCCCCAGCATTTT
D: NA; size: NA; V: TRBV18; J: TRBJ2-7; CDR3: CASSRYAGDEGQYF; DNA: TGTGCCAGCTCACGCTATGCAGGGGACGAGGGGCAGTACTTC
D: TRBD2; size: NA; V: TRBV7-2; J: TRBJ2-3; CDR3: CASSPGTSSDTQYF; DNA: TGTGCCAGCAGCCCGGGGACTAGCTCAGATACGCAGTATTTT
D: TRBD2; size: NA; V: TRBV19; J: TRBJ2-7; CDR3: CASSKSGTSGSYEQYF; DNA: TGTGCCAGTAGTAAGAGTGGGACTAGCGGATCCTACGAGCAGTACTTC
D: TRBD1; size: NA; V: TRBV18; J: TRBJ2-1; CDR3: CASSRTGVSYNEQFF; DNA: TGTGCCAGCTCACGTACAGGGGTCTCCTACAATGAGCAGTTCTTC
D: TRBD1; size: NA; V: TRBV4-3; J: TRBJ2-5; CDR3: CASSQEAAGQGAKTQYF; DNA: TGCGCCAGCAGCCAAGAAGCTGCGGGACAGGGGGCAAAGACCCAGTACTTC
D: TRBD2; size: NA; V: TRBV11-3; J: TRBJ2-5; CDR3: CASSTGTSGEETQYF; DNA: TGTGCCAGCAGCACAGGGACTAGCGGAGAAGAGACCCAGTACTTC
D: TRBD2; size: NA; V: TRBV7-2; J: TRBJ2-1; CDR3: CASSRGVAGYGEQFF; DNA: TGTGCCAGCAGCCGTGGAGTAGCGGGATATGGCGAGCAGTTCTTC
D: TRBD1; size: NA; V: TRBV18; J: TRBJ2-5; CDR3: CASSPRQGGQETQYF; DNA: TGTGCCAGCTCACCTCGACAGGGGGGCCAAGAGACCCAGTACTTC
D: NA; size: NA; V: TRBV25-1; J: TRBJ2-6; CDR3: CASSTRGSGANVLTF; DNA: TGTGCCAGCAGTACCAGGGGTTCAGGGGCCAACGTCCTGACTTTC
D: NA; size: once; V: TRBV9; J: TRBJ2-3; CDR3: CASSQGDTSTDTQYF; DNA: TGTGCCAGCAGCCAAGGGGACACTAGCACAGATACGCAGTATTTT
D: NA; size: NA; V: TRBV6-5; J: TRBJ1-2; CDR3: CASSDSLQHGYTF; DNA: TGTGCCAGCAGTGACAGCCTCCAGCACGGCTACACCTTC
D: NA; size: NA; V: TRBV4-3; J: TRBJ2-2; CDR3: CASSQGVANTGELFF; DNA: TGCGCCAGCAGCCAAGGTGTAGCCAACACCGGGGAGCTGTTTTTT
D: NA; size: NA; V: TRBV6-4; J: TRBJ2-5; CDR3: CASSDSIRVKGQETQYF; DNA: TGTGCCAGCAGTGACTCGATTCGCGTAAAGGGGCAAGAGACCCAGTACTTC
D: NA; size: NA; V: TRBV19; J: TRBJ2-7; CDR3: CASSTSMGGAYYEQYF; DNA: TGTGCCAGTAGTACTTCTATGGGGGGGGCCTACTACGAGCAGTACTTC
D: NA; size: NA; V: TRBV7-9; J: TRBJ2-7; CDR3: CASSLSIYEQYF; DNA: TGTGCCAGCAGCTTAAGCATCTACGAGCAGTACTTC
D: TRBD1; size: NA; V: TRBV30; J: TRBJ1-6; CDR3: CAWTAGTGSEFSYNSPLHF; DNA: TGTGCCTGGACCGCAGGGACAGGGTCTGAATTCTCCTATAATTCACCCCTCCACTTT
D: TRBD1; size: NA; V: TRBV10-3; J: TRBJ2-1; CDR3: CAISDPSRAGTEYNEQFF; DNA: TGTGCCATCAGTGATCCCTCTAGAGCCGGGACAGAATACAATGAGCAGTTCTTC
D: TRBD1; size: NA; V: TRBV10-2; J: TRBJ1-1; CDR3: CASSESDRQNTEAFF; DNA: TGCGCCAGCAGTGAGTCGGACAGGCAGAACACTGAAGCTTTCTTT
D: TRBD1; size: NA; V: TRBV18; J: TRBJ1-3; CDR3: CASSAGSGQGGNTIYF; DNA: TGTGCCAGCTCAGCAGGATCCGGACAGGGAGGAAACACCATATATTTT
D: NA; size: NA; V: TRBV2; J: TRBJ2-2; CDR3: CASSEVVQGGLFF; DNA: TGTGCCAGCAGTGAAGTAGTACAGGGTGGGCTGTTTTTT
D: NA; size: NA; V: TRBV30; J: TRBJ2-4; CDR3: CAWSGGEEGSIQYF; DNA: TGTGCCTGGAGCGGTGGGGAGGAAGGGAGCATTCAGTACTTC
D: TRBD2; size: once; V: TRBV19; J: TRBJ2-1; CDR3: CASSIVQRGLSDEQFF; DNA: TGTGCCAGTAGTATAGTCCAGCGGGGGCTTTCGGATGAGCAGTTCTTC
D: TRBD1; size: NA; V: TRBV9; J: TRBJ2-3; CDR3: CASSLGQGGDTQYF; DNA: TGTGCCAGCAGCCTGGGACAGGGGGGAGATACGCAGTATTTT
D: NA; size: NA; V: TRBV5-6; J: TRBJ2-5; CDR3: CASSLVAATEQYF; DNA: TGTGCCAGCAGCTTGGTAGCAGCGACGGAGCAGTACTTC
D: NA; size: NA; V: TRBV7-9; J: TRBJ1-2; CDR3: CAIGDDGYTF; DNA: TGTGCCATAGGAGACGATGGCTACACCTTC
D: NA; size: NA; V: TRBV7-6; J: TRBJ2-7; CDR3: CASSLVPQGNEQYF; DNA: TGTGCCAGCAGCTTAGTACCCCAGGGCAACGAGCAGTACTTC
D: TRBD2; size: NA; V: TRBV2; J: TRBJ2-1; CDR3: CASWLAGSHEQFF; DNA: TGTGCCAGCTGGCTAGCGGGGTCACATGAGCAGTTCTTC
D: NA; size: NA; V: TRBV29-1; J: TRBJ2-5; CDR3: CSVGHPQETQYF; DNA: TGCAGCGTTGGGCACCCACAAGAGACCCAGTACTTC
D: NA; size: few; V: TRBV4-3; J: TRBJ2-2; CDR3: CASSQEGLSSANTGELFF; DNA: TGCGCCAGCAGCCAAGAAGGTTTGAGCAGCGCGAACACCGGGGAGCTGTTTTTT
D: NA; size: NA; V: TRBV30; J: TRBJ1-4; CDR3: CAWGGREKLFF; DNA: TGTGCCTGGGGCGGGCGTGAAAAACTGTTTTTT
D: NA; size: NA; V: TRBV6-1; J: TRBJ1-2; CDR3: CASSEMLTGYTF; DNA: TGTGCCAGCAGTGAAATGCTAACGGGCTACACCTTC
D: TRBD2; size: NA; V: TRBV4-3; J: TRBJ2-3; CDR3: CASSQDGTSGRGTDTQYF; DNA: TGCGCCAGCAGCCAAGACGGGACTAGCGGGAGGGGCACAGATACGCAGTATTTT
D: TRBD1; size: NA; V: TRBV19; J: TRBJ2-7; CDR3: CASSRLTDRSYEQYF; DNA: TGTGCCAGTAGTCGTCTCACGGACAGGAGTTACGAGCAGTACTTC
D: TRBD1; size: once; V: TRBV7-8; J: TRBJ2-2; CDR3: CASSPQAGRTGTGELFF; DNA: TGTGCCAGCAGCCCACAAGCGGGCAGGACAGGGACCGGGGAGCTGTTTTTT
D: TRBD1; size: NA; V: TRBV18; J: TRBJ2-7; CDR3: CASSLTGGVGGEQYF; DNA: TGTGCCAGCTCCCTCACAGGGGGCGTGGGGGGCGAGCAGTACTTC
D: NA; size: NA; V: TRBV13; J: TRBJ2-3; CDR3: CASSLGRTDTQYF; DNA: TGTGCCAGCAGCTTAGGGAGGACAGATACGCAGTATTTT
D: NA; size: NA; V: TRBV30; J: TRBJ1-6; CDR3: CAWTPGSGNRSPLHF; DNA: TGTGCCTGGACCCCGGGCTCGGGGAATCGTTCACCCCTCCACTTT
D: TRBD2; size: few; V: TRBV5-4; J: TRBJ2-1; CDR3: CASSFFLAGRSSYNEQFF; DNA: TGTGCCAGCAGCTTCTTCCTAGCGGGCCGAAGCTCCTACAATGAGCAGTTCTTC
D: NA; size: NA; V: TRBV7-9; J: TRBJ2-1; CDR3: CASSGGLGGGQFF; DNA: TGTGCCAGCAGCGGGGGACTGGGGGGTGGGCAGTTCTTC
D: TRBD1; size: NA; V: TRBV7-2; J: TRBJ1-2; CDR3: CASTDRGDLNYGYTF; DNA: TGTGCCAGCACGGACAGGGGGGATCTTAACTATGGCTACACCTTC
D: TRBD1; size: few; V: TRBV13; J: TRBJ1-1; CDR3: CASSRAGQGTEAFF; DNA: TGTGCCAGCAGTCGAGCGGGACAGGGAACTGAAGCTTTCTTT
D: NA; size: NA; V: TRBV9; J: TRBJ1-2; CDR3: CASSAQGNYGYTF; DNA: TGTGCCAGCAGCGCTCAGGGAAACTATGGCTACACCTTC
D: NA; size: NA; V: TRBV2; J: TRBJ2-3; CDR3: CASRMTGASTDTQYF; DNA: TGTGCCAGCAGAATGACTGGGGCTAGCACAGATACGCAGTATTTT
D: TRBD2; size: NA; V: TRBV10-3; J: TRBJ2-3; CDR3: CAISHQGTSGTDTQYF; DNA: TGTGCCATCAGCCACCAAGGGACTAGCGGCACAGATACGCAGTATTTT